Presented here are 11 T cell receptor beta chains from one specimen sequenced in a study of identical twins. TCRdb re-analysed the 5' RACE reads in MiXCR, keeping a single row per CDR3 protein. The table lists hundreds of thousands of distinct CDR3 sequences, approximately 7% of them singletons. The sample was also linked to a second study, of yellow fever vaccine responses in identical twins.

Specimen: memory (CD45RO+) T cells sorted from blood. These receptors were taken from a woman in her late teens or twenties in good health.

The chain recombines TRBV5-6 with TRBJ1-1; 8 nucleotides agree with TRBD1. CDR1 is SGHDT, CDR2 YYEEEE, per germline. V shed 1 base and J 0 bases; nucleotides not matched to a gene: 2. CDR3 length equals 15 residues. The chain's CDR3 is CASSLLDRVNTEAFF. The CDR3 DNA follows: TGTGCCAGCAGCTTGTTGGACAGGGTGAACACTGAAGCTTTCTTT.

This clonotype has only a few counts. V and J are TRBV28 and TRBJ2-2; 9 nucleotides line up with TRBD1. The J segment lost 7 bases and the V segment lost 1 base, leaving 10 bases of the junction unmatched. Germline values: CDR1 MDHEN, CDR2 SYDVKM. This CDR3 comprises 17 residues. CDR3 residues: CASSLSLTGGANGELFF. CDR3 in DNA: TGTGCCAGCAGTTTATCCTTAACAGGGGGCGCGAACGGGGAGCTGTTTTTT.

The sample holds many counts of this clonotype. The rearrangement links TRBV7-9 to TRBJ1-1; possibly TRBD1 for D (6 bases). Trimming pared 6 bases from V and 5 bases from J, leaving 10 bases between. This CDR3 comprises 12 residues. Germline V gives CDR1 SEHNR, CDR2 FQNEAQ (reference sequence). The DNA of the CDR3 is TGTGCCAGCAGTCAACAGGGTACTGAAGCTTTCTTT. Encoded protein: CASSQQGTEAFF.

This clonotype was picked up many times. This chain's CDR3 is CASRVRGGSYNEQFF. CDR3 DNA sequence: TGCGCCAGCAGAGTGAGGGGGGGTTCCTACAATGAGCAGTTCTTC. The chain employs TRBV5-1 and TRBJ2-1, with D maybe TRBD2 (7 bases). This CDR3 has 15 amino acids. The V end was cut by 5 bases, the J end by 1 base, with 13 bases between. Germline V gives CDR1 SGHRS, CDR2 YFSETQ.

Here the CDR3 reads CSAISGSSYNEQFF. CDR3 DNA sequence: TGCAGTGCTATAAGCGGGAGCTCCTACAATGAGCAGTTCTTC. The V gene is TRBV20-1, the J gene TRBJ2-1; 8 nucleotides line up with TRBD2. The germline CDR1 and CDR2 sequences are DFQATT and SNEGSKA (reference sequence). The junction had 2 bases not matched to a gene; V was cut back by 4 bases and J by 0 bases. The CDR3 is made up of 14 amino acids.

The V and J genes are TRBV6-5 and TRBJ2-5; 7 positions agree with TRBD2. Germline CDR1 reads MNHEY; CDR2 reads SVGAGI. V gave up 0 bases and J gave up 1 base; unmatched junction bases: 2. There are 15 residues in the CDR3. CDR3 in DNA: TGTGCCAGCAGTTACTCGCGGGGGACCCAAGAGACCCAGTACTTC. Protein sequence: CASSYSRGTQETQYF.

This clonotype was observed at least ten times. The chain joins TRBV5-1 to TRBJ1-1; D perhaps matches TRBD1 (5 bases). The ends were cut back, 0 bases at V and 5 bases at J, with 11 bases in the middle. The CDR3 spans 14 residues. Per the germline V gene, CDR1 is SGHRS and CDR2 is YFSETQ. The CDR3 nucleotides are TGCGCCAGCAGCTTGGGGGGCAAGGCAACTGAAGCTTTCTTT. It yields the protein CASSLGGKATEAFF.

The chain carries TRBV2 and TRBJ2-1, with D hard to call. CDR3 length equals 11 residues. Looked up from germline, CDR1 is SNHLY and CDR2 is FYNNEI. V lost 6 bases, J lost 9 bases, and 9 bases lay in between. The CDR3 is CASRRLGEQFF. Written as DNA, the CDR3 is TGTGCCAGCAGGAGACTTGGTGAGCAGTTCTTC.

This clonotype appeared many times. The rearrangement uses TRBV2 and TRBJ2-1; 11 nucleotides align to TRBD2. The J segment lost 3 bases and the V segment lost 6 bases, leaving 4 bases of the junction unmatched. The CDR3 contains 15 residues. Germline loops: CDR1 SNHLY, CDR2 FYNNEI. The CDR3 loop is CASRGTSGSYNEQFF. CDR3 sequence (DNA): TGTGCCAGCAGAGGGACTAGCGGAAGCTACAATGAGCAGTTCTTC. The full variable domain, rest sourced from reference TRBV2 and TRBJ2-1, is EPEVTQTPSHQVTQMGQEVILRCVPISNHLYFYWYRQILGQKVEFLVSFYNNEISEKSEIFDDQFSVERPDGSNFTLKIRSTKLEDSAMYFCASRGTSGSYNEQFFGPGTRLTVL.

Many counts were recorded for this clonotype. The chain is built from TRBV28 and TRBJ2-3; D is unresolved. V was cut by 0 bases and J by 6 bases, with 4 bases left in between. Germline V gene lookup returns CDR1 MDHEN and CDR2 SYDVKM. The CDR3 covers 12 residues. The chain's CDR3 is CASSLWRDTQYF. As DNA, the CDR3 is TGTGCCAGCAGTTTATGGAGGGATACGCAGTATTTT.

This clonotype was seen a few times. V usage is TRBV29-1 and J usage is TRBJ2-7; the D call may be TRBD1 or TRBD2 (5 bases each). Trimming removed 0 bases at V and 1 base at J, with 13 bases between. This CDR3 has 15 residues. Germline V CDR1 and CDR2: SQVTM, ANQGSEA. CDR3 in DNA: TGCAGCGTTGAAGATCACGGGGCGAGGTCCTACGAGCAGTACTTC. Encoded protein: CSVEDHGARSYEQYF.